The clone carrying this TCR beta chain has just a few counts. The antigen is not known. Trimming removed 0 bases from V and 0 bases from J, with 11 bases in between. CDR1 is MNHNY, CDR2 SVGAGI, per germline (reference sequence). The CDR3 spans 16 residues. This sample was included in a study of beta chain features in type 1 diabetes. Investigators reverse transcribed all isolated RNA, so they sequenced expressed TCRB transcripts. TCRdb's copy holds only in-frame clones and misses some; the assay was immunoSEQ multiplex PCR. This sample has 600,000 to 700,000 clones, with under 15% found just once. Findings of the study overall: An over-representation of cells with high TCR expression could result from cDNA sequencing. Moderately but significantly shorter TCRB CDR3s were found in Type 1 diabetes patients in all four CD4+ subsets.

This TCR was recovered from a man aged 25-40 years with type 1 diabetes. This chain uses TRBV6-6 with TRBJ1-2; D remains ambiguous. Sequences were obtained from naive CD4+ T cells from blood. CDR3: CASSYSGRLTNYGYTF. The DNA for the CDR3 is TGTGCCAGCAGTTACTCAGGACGGTTGACTAACTATGGCTACACCTTC.